This note documents a single T cell receptor beta chain sequence. This specimen comes from a study of OX40 agonist ivuxolimab in advanced cancers. Sequencing used immunoSEQ multiplex PCR; TCRdb keeps in-frame clones, though not all of them. The sample consists of roughly 100,000 clones, approximately 90% of them appearing once. Excluded were patients having autoimmune disease history or systemic immunosuppression. V lost 0 bases, J lost 0 bases, and 8 bases lay in between. Germline V gene data show CDR1 as SGHAT and CDR2 as FQNNGV. The CDR3 covers 15 residues. Sample: CD4+ or CD8+ T cells sorted from blood, taken in a trial of the OX40 agonist ivuxolimab. The chain has TRBV11-2 and TRBJ1-1; D not certain. The sequence came from an adult with an advanced solid tumor such as melanoma, head and neck, liver or kidney cancer. The CDR3: CASSLEGPVNTEAFF. As DNA, the CDR3 is TGTGCCAGCAGCTTAGAAGGCCCCGTGAACACTGAAGCTTTCTTT.